A few counts support the clone carrying this T cell receptor beta chain. Its antigen is not known. This specimen comes from a study of T cells in localized non-small cell lung cancer. Whole-study findings and limits: Without multi-region sequencing, intratumor heterogeneity could not be excluded.

The germline V and J ends were trimmed by 5 bases and 4 bases, with 11 bases remaining between them. CDR1 SEHNR and CDR2 FQNEAQ come from the germline V gene (reference sequence). This CDR3 has 13 amino acids. The data were produced by immunoSEQ multiplex PCR, yet TCRdb's version contains in-frame clones alone and is incomplete. Of tens of thousands of clones listed, more than 75% are singletons. This chain joins TRBV7-9 and TRBJ1-1; a weak D match, TRBD1 (5 bases). The starting material was PBMCs, obtained before any cancer treatment. The sequence derives from a woman aged 35-75 years with stage II squamous cell lung carcinoma. The CDR3 region has the DNA TGTGCCAGCAGCCAGGGTTCGTTCACTGAAGCTTTCTTT. This codes for CASSQGSFTEAFF. Drawing the rest from reference TRBV7-9 and TRBJ1-1, the complete variable domain is DTGVSQNPRHKITKRGQNVTFRCDPISEHNRLYWYRQTLGQGPEFLTYFQNEAQLEKSRLLSDRFSAERPKGSFSTLEIQRTEQGDSAMYLCASSQGSFTEAFFGQGTRLTVV.